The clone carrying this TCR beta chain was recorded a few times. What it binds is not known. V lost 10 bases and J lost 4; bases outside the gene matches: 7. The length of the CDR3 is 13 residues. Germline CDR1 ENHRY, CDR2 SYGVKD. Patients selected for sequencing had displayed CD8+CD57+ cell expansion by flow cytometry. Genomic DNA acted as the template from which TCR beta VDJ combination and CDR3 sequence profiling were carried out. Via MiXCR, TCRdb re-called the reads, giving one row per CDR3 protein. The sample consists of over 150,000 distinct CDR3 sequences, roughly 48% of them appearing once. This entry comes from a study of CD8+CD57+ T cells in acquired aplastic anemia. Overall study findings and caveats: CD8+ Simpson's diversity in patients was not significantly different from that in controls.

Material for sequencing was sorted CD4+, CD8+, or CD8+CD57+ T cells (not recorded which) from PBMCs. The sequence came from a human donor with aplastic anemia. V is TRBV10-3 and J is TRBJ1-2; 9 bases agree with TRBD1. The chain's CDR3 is CATNPTGGYGYTF. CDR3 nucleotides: TGTGCCACCAACCCGACAGGGGGCTATGGCTACACCTTC.